Listed below are T cell receptor beta chains from one sample, sequenced in a study of Tregs in tolerant kidney transplant recipients. TCRdb's table, derived via immunoSEQ multiplex PCR, lists solely in-frame clones and lacks some. The sample has 55,000 to 75,000 clones, more than 75% seen once. The sample here was CD4+ T cells from blood (PBMCs), taken 6 months after the transplant. These TCRs come from a human patient who received a combined kidney and bone marrow transplant. Some T cells may possibly be graft donor cells. CDR3s include the opening cysteine and the closing phenylalanine or tryptophan. Each record gives: J gene, D gene, clone size, V gene, CDR3 DNA, CDR3 protein. A D gene is named only where the DNA matches it firmly. A row's size may be missing; if present it is once, few, many or a size class.

j_gene: TRBJ2-3; d_gene: TRBD2; abundance: -; v_gene: TRBV14; CDR3nt: TGTGCCAGCAGCCGAAGACTAGCCCCCACAGATACGCAGTATTTT; CDR3aa: CASSRRLAPTDTQYF
j_gene: TRBJ2-7; d_gene: -; abundance: -; v_gene: TRBV11-2; CDR3nt: TGTGCCAGCGGTGGCAGGGACGAGCAGTACTTC; CDR3aa: CASGGRDEQYF
j_gene: TRBJ1-1; d_gene: -; abundance: -; v_gene: TRBV6-1; CDR3nt: TGTGCCAGCAGCGGGGACATCCGGGCTGAAGCTTTCTTT; CDR3aa: CASSGDIRAEAFF
j_gene: TRBJ2-3; d_gene: -; abundance: -; v_gene: TRBV10-1; CDR3nt: TGCGCCAGCCAACGAGAATACGGGGATACGCAGTATTTT; CDR3aa: CASQREYGDTQYF
j_gene: TRBJ2-1; d_gene: TRBD1; abundance: -; v_gene: TRBV7-3; CDR3nt: TGTGCCAGCAGCCGACAGGGGAATGAGCAGTTCTTC; CDR3aa: CASSRQGNEQFF
j_gene: TRBJ2-3; d_gene: -; abundance: -; v_gene: TRBV5-1; CDR3nt: TGCGCCAGCAGCCAACTAGAGGGCACAGATACGCAGTATTTT; CDR3aa: CASSQLEGTDTQYF
j_gene: TRBJ1-2; d_gene: -; abundance: -; v_gene: TRBV2; CDR3nt: TGTGCCAGCAGTGAGACAGGCGGCGGGTATGGCTACACCTTC; CDR3aa: CASSETGGGYGYTF
j_gene: TRBJ2-7; d_gene: TRBD1; abundance: once; v_gene: TRBV28; CDR3nt: TGTGCCAGCAGCCCTAATGACAGGGCCTACGAGCAGTACTTC; CDR3aa: CASSPNDRAYEQYF
j_gene: TRBJ2-1; d_gene: -; abundance: -; v_gene: TRBV6-1; CDR3nt: TGTGCCAGCAGTGCCCAATATGAGCAGTTCTTC; CDR3aa: CASSAQYEQFF
j_gene: TRBJ2-1; d_gene: TRBD2; abundance: -; v_gene: TRBV7-2; CDR3nt: TGTGCCAGCAGCTTAGGCCGCGGGGGTGTTTACAATGAGCAGTTCTTC; CDR3aa: CASSLGRGGVYNEQFF
j_gene: TRBJ2-2; d_gene: TRBD2; abundance: few; v_gene: TRBV5-1; CDR3nt: TGCGCCAGCAGCCTAGCGGGAGGAGGTAACACCGGGGAGCTGTTTTTT; CDR3aa: CASSLAGGGNTGELFF
j_gene: TRBJ1-2; d_gene: -; abundance: -; v_gene: TRBV10-1; CDR3nt: TGCGCCAGCAGTTTAACTTCATTTAGATTGGGGACAACCAACTATGGCTACACCTTC; CDR3aa: CASSLTSFRLGTTNYGYTF
j_gene: TRBJ2-3; d_gene: -; abundance: few; v_gene: TRBV9; CDR3nt: TGTGCCAGCAGCCCCTATCCAGGCCGATCTTTTACTAGCACAGATACGCAGTATTTT; CDR3aa: CASSPYPGRSFTSTDTQYF
j_gene: TRBJ2-5; d_gene: TRBD2; abundance: -; v_gene: TRBV5-1; CDR3nt: TGCGCCAGCAAATTCGCGGGAGCCTTGGAGACCCAGTACTTC; CDR3aa: CASKFAGALETQYF
j_gene: TRBJ2-3; d_gene: -; abundance: -; v_gene: TRBV5-1; CDR3nt: TGCGCCAGCAGCTTGGGGACAGCCACCACAGATACGCAGTATTTT; CDR3aa: CASSLGTATTDTQYF
j_gene: TRBJ2-7; d_gene: -; abundance: -; v_gene: TRBV6-1; CDR3nt: TGTGCCAGCTCCCCCAGCTGGGCGGGAATCGACGAGCAGTACTTC; CDR3aa: CASSPSWAGIDEQYF
j_gene: TRBJ2-7; d_gene: -; abundance: once; v_gene: TRBV12-2; CDR3nt: TGTGCAAGTCGCTCACGGGACAGGACCTACGAGCAGTACTTC; CDR3aa: CASRSRDRTYEQYF
j_gene: TRBJ2-5; d_gene: -; abundance: -; v_gene: TRBV14; CDR3nt: TGTGCCAGCAGAAGGGGGAAGGGGGAGACCCAGTACTTC; CDR3aa: CASRRGKGETQYF
j_gene: TRBJ1-6; d_gene: -; abundance: many; v_gene: TRBV4-3; CDR3nt: TGCGCCAGCAGCCAAGATTACAGAAATTCCCCCCTCCACTTT; CDR3aa: CASSQDYRNSPLHF
j_gene: TRBJ2-1; d_gene: -; abundance: -; v_gene: TRBV11-3; CDR3nt: TGTGCCAGCAGCTTAGAGTCGGGCAGCGGGTTCCACAATGAGCAGTTCTTC; CDR3aa: CASSLESGSGFHNEQFF
j_gene: TRBJ1-2; d_gene: TRBD1; abundance: once; v_gene: TRBV28; CDR3nt: TGTGCCAGCACCTTGCCCGGGACAGGGGGTTACGGCTACACCTTC; CDR3aa: CASTLPGTGGYGYTF
j_gene: TRBJ2-6; d_gene: TRBD1; abundance: -; v_gene: TRBV5-1; CDR3nt: TGCGCCAGCAGCTTGGATAGACAGGGTGGGGCCAACGTCCTGACTTTC; CDR3aa: CASSLDRQGGANVLTF
j_gene: TRBJ2-3; d_gene: -; abundance: -; v_gene: TRBV30; CDR3nt: TGTGCCTGGAGCCCCGGTGCAGATACGCAGTATTTT; CDR3aa: CAWSPGADTQYF
j_gene: TRBJ2-5; d_gene: -; abundance: -; v_gene: TRBV14; CDR3nt: TGTGCCAGCAGCCAAGAGAGGGCTAGCGCACCTTGGGAGACCCAGTACTTC; CDR3aa: CASSQERASAPWETQYF
j_gene: TRBJ2-5; d_gene: TRBD1; abundance: -; v_gene: TRBV2; CDR3nt: TGTGCCAGCAAACTACTCCAGGGGGCTGGGGAGACCCAGTACTTC; CDR3aa: CASKLLQGAGETQYF
j_gene: TRBJ2-1; d_gene: TRBD2; abundance: -; v_gene: TRBV9; CDR3nt: TGTGCCAGCACCCCGAGACTAGCGGGTGATGAGCAGTTCTTC; CDR3aa: CASTPRLAGDEQFF
j_gene: TRBJ2-7; d_gene: TRBD2; abundance: -; v_gene: TRBV6-1; CDR3nt: TGTGCCAGCATTTGGACTAGCGGGAACGTTTACGAGCAGTACTTC; CDR3aa: CASIWTSGNVYEQYF
j_gene: TRBJ1-2; d_gene: TRBD1; abundance: -; v_gene: TRBV25-1; CDR3nt: TGTGCCAGCAGTGAACTCAGGACAGGGTCTGGGGGGTCCTATGGCTACACCTTC; CDR3aa: CASSELRTGSGGSYGYTF
j_gene: TRBJ2-2; d_gene: TRBD2; abundance: -; v_gene: TRBV7-6; CDR3nt: TGTGCCAGCAGCTTAGGCCCTAGCGGGGGAAACACCGGGGAGCTGTTTTTT; CDR3aa: CASSLGPSGGNTGELFF
j_gene: TRBJ2-5; d_gene: TRBD2; abundance: -; v_gene: TRBV5-1; CDR3nt: TGCGCCAGCAGCTTGCCGGGGGGGCCGAAGACCCAGTACTTC; CDR3aa: CASSLPGGPKTQYF
j_gene: TRBJ2-7; d_gene: -; abundance: -; v_gene: TRBV5-4; CDR3nt: TGTGCCAGCAGCTTCCGAGCTTCGGCGCTAGGCGAGCAGTACTTC; CDR3aa: CASSFRASALGEQYF
j_gene: TRBJ2-5; d_gene: -; abundance: -; v_gene: TRBV4-3; CDR3nt: TGCGCCAGCAGCCAAGATGGAGGGCCTAGGATTGAGACCCAGTACTTC; CDR3aa: CASSQDGGPRIETQYF
j_gene: TRBJ1-1; d_gene: TRBD1; abundance: few; v_gene: TRBV2; CDR3nt: TGTGCCAGCAGTGAATTTACAGGGGGCGCCGGTGAAGCTTTCTTT; CDR3aa: CASSEFTGGAGEAFF
j_gene: TRBJ2-6; d_gene: -; abundance: -; v_gene: TRBV6-5; CDR3nt: TGTGCCAGCAGCAGGGGAACTGGGGCCAACGTCCTGACTTTC; CDR3aa: CASSRGTGANVLTF
j_gene: TRBJ1-1; d_gene: TRBD1; abundance: -; v_gene: TRBV11-3; CDR3nt: TGTGCCAGCAGCGGATGGACAGGGGTGGGCACTGAAGCTTTCTTT; CDR3aa: CASSGWTGVGTEAFF
j_gene: TRBJ2-7; d_gene: -; abundance: -; v_gene: TRBV28; CDR3nt: TGTGCCAGCAGTTTTGGTACAGTCCTGGGGCAGTACTTC; CDR3aa: CASSFGTVLGQYF
j_gene: TRBJ2-1; d_gene: TRBD2; abundance: -; v_gene: TRBV11-1; CDR3nt: TGTGCCAGCAGCCTTGGACTAGCGGGAGGCTATGAGCAGTTCTTC; CDR3aa: CASSLGLAGGYEQFF
j_gene: TRBJ2-1; d_gene: TRBD1; abundance: once; v_gene: TRBV29-1; CDR3nt: TGCAGCGTTGATCAGGGGGCAGGGGATGAGCAGTTCTTC; CDR3aa: CSVDQGAGDEQFF
j_gene: TRBJ2-6; d_gene: -; abundance: -; v_gene: TRBV6-1; CDR3nt: TGTGCCAGCAGTGAAAGCAATCCCATCTCTGGGGCCAACGTCCTGACTTTC; CDR3aa: CASSESNPISGANVLTF
j_gene: TRBJ1-6; d_gene: TRBD1; abundance: -; v_gene: TRBV10-3; CDR3nt: TGTGCCATCAGTGTAGGAGGACAGGGTAATTCCCCCCTCCACTTT; CDR3aa: CAISVGGQGNSPLHF
j_gene: TRBJ1-4; d_gene: TRBD1; abundance: -; v_gene: TRBV11-2; CDR3nt: TGTGCCAGCACTATAGACAGGGTTAATGAAAAACTGTTTTTT; CDR3aa: CASTIDRVNEKLFF
j_gene: TRBJ1-1; d_gene: -; abundance: -; v_gene: TRBV7-2; CDR3nt: TGTGCCAGCAGCCCCAACCCGTCGAGTCGGGAAGCTTTCTTT; CDR3aa: CASSPNPSSREAFF
j_gene: TRBJ2-7; d_gene: TRBD1; abundance: -; v_gene: TRBV2; CDR3nt: TGTGCCAGCATTCGATACCCGGGACAGGGGCTCTCCTACGAGCAGTACTTC; CDR3aa: CASIRYPGQGLSYEQYF
j_gene: TRBJ1-3; d_gene: -; abundance: few; v_gene: TRBV14; CDR3nt: TGTGCCAGCAGCCCGAAGACAGGTAAGGCTGGAAACACCATATATTTT; CDR3aa: CASSPKTGKAGNTIYF
j_gene: TRBJ2-7; d_gene: TRBD2; abundance: -; v_gene: TRBV11-3; CDR3nt: TGTGCCAGCAGCTTCGGACTAGCGGGCCAATACGAGCAGTACTTC; CDR3aa: CASSFGLAGQYEQYF
j_gene: TRBJ1-2; d_gene: TRBD1; abundance: -; v_gene: TRBV10-3; CDR3nt: TGTGCCATCAGTGAGATAGGGGGCGCGGGCTATGGCTACACCTTC; CDR3aa: CAISEIGGAGYGYTF
j_gene: TRBJ2-7; d_gene: TRBD2; abundance: -; v_gene: TRBV10-3; CDR3nt: TGTGCCATCAGTGACGCTAGCGGGAAAAGCTCCTACGAGCAGTACTTC; CDR3aa: CAISDASGKSSYEQYF
j_gene: TRBJ1-2; d_gene: TRBD1; abundance: once; v_gene: TRBV5-4; CDR3nt: TGTGCCAGCAGCTTGGGAGGACAGGGGAACTATGGCTACACCTTC; CDR3aa: CASSLGGQGNYGYTF
j_gene: TRBJ2-1; d_gene: -; abundance: -; v_gene: TRBV5-1; CDR3nt: TGCGCCAGCAGCTCACAGGGACCCCACAATGAGCAGTTCTTC; CDR3aa: CASSSQGPHNEQFF
j_gene: TRBJ2-7; d_gene: -; abundance: once; v_gene: TRBV7-2; CDR3nt: TGTGCCAGCAGCTCCCATGGGGGGAGTAGCTACGAGCAGTACTTC; CDR3aa: CASSSHGGSSYEQYF
j_gene: TRBJ2-7; d_gene: -; abundance: -; v_gene: TRBV19; CDR3nt: TGTGCCAGTAGTATCGGGGATGCGGCCTACGAGCAGTACTTC; CDR3aa: CASSIGDAAYEQYF
j_gene: TRBJ2-7; d_gene: -; abundance: -; v_gene: TRBV7-9; CDR3nt: TGTGCCAGCAGCTTAGCGCAGTACGAGCAGTACTTC; CDR3aa: CASSLAQYEQYF
j_gene: TRBJ1-2; d_gene: TRBD1; abundance: -; v_gene: TRBV5-4; CDR3nt: TGTGCCAGCAGCCATGGACAGGGACATCTAAGGGGTGGCTACACCTTC; CDR3aa: CASSHGQGHLRGGYTF